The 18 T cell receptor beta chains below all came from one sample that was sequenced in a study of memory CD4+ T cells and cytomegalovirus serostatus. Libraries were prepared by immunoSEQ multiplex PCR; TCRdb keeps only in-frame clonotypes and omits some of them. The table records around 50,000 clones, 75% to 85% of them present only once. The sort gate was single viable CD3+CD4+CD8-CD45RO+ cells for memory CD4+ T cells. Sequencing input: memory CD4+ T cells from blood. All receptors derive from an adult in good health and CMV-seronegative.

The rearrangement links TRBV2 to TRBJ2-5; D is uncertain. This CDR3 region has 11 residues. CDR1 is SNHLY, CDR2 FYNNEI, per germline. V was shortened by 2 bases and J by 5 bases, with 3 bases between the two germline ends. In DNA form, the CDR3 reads TGTGCCAGCAGTGAACCGGAGACCCAGTACTTC. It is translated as CASSEPETQYF.

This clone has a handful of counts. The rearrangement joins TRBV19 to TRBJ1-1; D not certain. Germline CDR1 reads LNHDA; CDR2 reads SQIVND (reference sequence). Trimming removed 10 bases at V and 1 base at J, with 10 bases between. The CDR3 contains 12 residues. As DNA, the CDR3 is TGTGCCACCCAACAGCGGAACACTGAAGCTTTCTTT. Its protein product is CATQQRNTEAFF. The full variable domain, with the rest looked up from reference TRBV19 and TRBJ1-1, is DGGITQSPKYLFRKEGQNVTLSCEQNLNHDAMYWYRQDPGQGLRLIYYSQIVNDFQKGDIAEGYSVSREKKESFPLTVTSAQKNPTAFYLCATQQRNTEAFFGQGTRLTVV.

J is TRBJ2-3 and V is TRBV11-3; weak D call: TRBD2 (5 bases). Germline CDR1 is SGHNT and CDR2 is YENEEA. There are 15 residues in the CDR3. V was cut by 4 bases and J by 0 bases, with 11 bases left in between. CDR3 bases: TGTGCCAGCAGCTCAGGCGGCGGGAGCACAGATACGCAGTATTTT. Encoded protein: CASSSGGGSTDTQYF.

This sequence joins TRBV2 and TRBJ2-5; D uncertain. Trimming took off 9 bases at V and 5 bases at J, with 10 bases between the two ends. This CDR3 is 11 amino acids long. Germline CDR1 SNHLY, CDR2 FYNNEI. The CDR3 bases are TGTGCCAGTCGGTCCTTCGAGACCCAGTACTTC. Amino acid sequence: CASRSFETQYF.

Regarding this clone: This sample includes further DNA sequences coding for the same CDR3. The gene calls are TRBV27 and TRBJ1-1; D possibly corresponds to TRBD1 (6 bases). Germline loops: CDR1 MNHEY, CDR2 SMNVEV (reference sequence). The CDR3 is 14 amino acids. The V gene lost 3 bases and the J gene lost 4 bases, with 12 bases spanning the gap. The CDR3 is CASSLSGVGTEAFF. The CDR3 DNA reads TGTGCCAGCAGTTTGTCAGGGGTAGGCACTGAAGCTTTCTTT.

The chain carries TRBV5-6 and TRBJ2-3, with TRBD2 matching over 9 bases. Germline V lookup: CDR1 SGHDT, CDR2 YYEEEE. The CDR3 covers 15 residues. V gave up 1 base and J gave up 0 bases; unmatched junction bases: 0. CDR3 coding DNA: TGTGCCAGCAGCTTGACTAGCGGGAGCACAGATACGCAGTATTTT. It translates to CASSLTSGSTDTQYF.

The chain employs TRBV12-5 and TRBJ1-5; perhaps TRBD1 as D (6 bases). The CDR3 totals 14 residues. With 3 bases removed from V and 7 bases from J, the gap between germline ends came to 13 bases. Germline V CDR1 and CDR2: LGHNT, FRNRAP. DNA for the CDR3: TGTGCTAGTGGTTTTCTCGACAGGCCCCAGCCCCAGCATTTT. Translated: CASGFLDRPQPQHF.

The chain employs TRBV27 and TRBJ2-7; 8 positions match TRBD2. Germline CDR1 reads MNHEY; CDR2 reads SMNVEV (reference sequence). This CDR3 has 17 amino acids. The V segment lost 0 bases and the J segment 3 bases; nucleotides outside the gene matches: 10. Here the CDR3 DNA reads TGTGCCAGCAGTTTATCGTCGGGGCGCGGGGGGAACTACGAGCAGTACTTC. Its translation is CASSLSSGRGGNYEQYF.

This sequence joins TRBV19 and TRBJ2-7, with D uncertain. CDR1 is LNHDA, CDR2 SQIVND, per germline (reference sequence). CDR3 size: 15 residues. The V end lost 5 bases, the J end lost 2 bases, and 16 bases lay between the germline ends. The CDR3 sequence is CASSPPRRPPYEQYF. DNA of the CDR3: TGTGCCAGTAGTCCCCCGCGGAGACCCCCCTACGAGCAGTACTTC.

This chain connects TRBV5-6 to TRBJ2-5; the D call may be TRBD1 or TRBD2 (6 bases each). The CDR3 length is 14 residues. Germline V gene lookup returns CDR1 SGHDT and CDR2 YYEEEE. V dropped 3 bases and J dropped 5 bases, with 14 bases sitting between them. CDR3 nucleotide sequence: TGTGCCAGCAGCTGGGGGGCACGTGAGGAGACCCAGTACTTC. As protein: CASSWGAREETQYF.

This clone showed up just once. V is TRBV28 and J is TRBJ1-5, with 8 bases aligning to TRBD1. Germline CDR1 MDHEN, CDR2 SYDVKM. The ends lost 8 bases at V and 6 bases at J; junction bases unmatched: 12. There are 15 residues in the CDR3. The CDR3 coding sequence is TGTGCCAGCCTCCGGGCGACAGGGACAGGTCAGCCCCAGCATTTT. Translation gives CASLRATGTGQPQHF.

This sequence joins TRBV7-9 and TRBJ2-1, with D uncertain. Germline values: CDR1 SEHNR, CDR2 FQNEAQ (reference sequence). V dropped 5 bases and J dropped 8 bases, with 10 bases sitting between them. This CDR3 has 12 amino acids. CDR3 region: CASSQDEDEQFF. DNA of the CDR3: TGTGCCAGCAGCCAAGATGAGGATGAGCAGTTCTTC. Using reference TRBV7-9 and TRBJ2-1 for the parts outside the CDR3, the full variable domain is DTGVSQNPRHKITKRGQNVTFRCDPISEHNRLYWYRQTLGQGPEFLTYFQNEAQLEKSRLLSDRFSAERPKGSFSTLEIQRTEQGDSAMYLCASSQDEDEQFFGPGTRLTVL.

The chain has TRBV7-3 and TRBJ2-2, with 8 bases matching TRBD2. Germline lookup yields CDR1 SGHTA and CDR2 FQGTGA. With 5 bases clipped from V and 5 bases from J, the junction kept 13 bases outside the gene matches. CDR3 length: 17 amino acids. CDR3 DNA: TGTGCCAGCAGCCGCGCCCGCAGCGGGAGAGGGACCGGGGAGCTGTTTTTT. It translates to CASSRARSGRGTGELFF.

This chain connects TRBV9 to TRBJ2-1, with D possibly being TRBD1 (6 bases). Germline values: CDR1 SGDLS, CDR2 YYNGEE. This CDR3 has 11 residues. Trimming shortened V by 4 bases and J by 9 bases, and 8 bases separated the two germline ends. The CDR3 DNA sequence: TGTGCCAGCAGCCTAGGGGGTGAGCAGTTCTTC. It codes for CASSLGGEQFF.

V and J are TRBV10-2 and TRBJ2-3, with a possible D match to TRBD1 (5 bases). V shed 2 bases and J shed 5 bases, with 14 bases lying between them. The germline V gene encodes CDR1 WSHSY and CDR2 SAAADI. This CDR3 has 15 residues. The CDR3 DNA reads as TGCGCCAGCAGTGAGGGACGGTGGGGCGGAGATACGCAGTATTTT. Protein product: CASSEGRWGGDTQYF.

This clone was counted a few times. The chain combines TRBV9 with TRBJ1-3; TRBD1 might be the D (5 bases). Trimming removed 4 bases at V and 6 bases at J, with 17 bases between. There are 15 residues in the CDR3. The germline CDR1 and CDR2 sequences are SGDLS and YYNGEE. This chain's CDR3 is CASSSGHIGENTIYF. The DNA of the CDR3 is TGTGCCAGCAGCTCCGGACACATCGGGGAAAACACCATATATTTT. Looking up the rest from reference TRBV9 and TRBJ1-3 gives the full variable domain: DSGVTQTPKHLITATGQRVTLRCSPRSGDLSVYWYQQSLDQGLQFLIQYYNGEERAKGNILERFSAQQFPDLHSELNLSSLELGDSALYFCASSSGHIGENTIYFGEGSWLTVV.

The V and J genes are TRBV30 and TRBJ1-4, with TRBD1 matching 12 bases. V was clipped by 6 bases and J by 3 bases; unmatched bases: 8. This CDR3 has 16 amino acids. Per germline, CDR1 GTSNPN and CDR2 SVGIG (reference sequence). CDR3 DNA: TGTGCCTGTGCCGGGACAGGGGGCAGGGCTAATGAAAAACTGTTTTTT. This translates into CACAGTGGRANEKLFF.

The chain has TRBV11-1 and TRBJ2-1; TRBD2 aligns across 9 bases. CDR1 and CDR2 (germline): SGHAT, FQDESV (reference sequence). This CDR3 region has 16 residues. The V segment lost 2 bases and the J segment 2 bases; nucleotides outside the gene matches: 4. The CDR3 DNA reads TGTGCCAGCAGCTTAATTGGCGGGAGGGCCTACAATGAGCAGTTCTTC. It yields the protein CASSLIGGRAYNEQFF.